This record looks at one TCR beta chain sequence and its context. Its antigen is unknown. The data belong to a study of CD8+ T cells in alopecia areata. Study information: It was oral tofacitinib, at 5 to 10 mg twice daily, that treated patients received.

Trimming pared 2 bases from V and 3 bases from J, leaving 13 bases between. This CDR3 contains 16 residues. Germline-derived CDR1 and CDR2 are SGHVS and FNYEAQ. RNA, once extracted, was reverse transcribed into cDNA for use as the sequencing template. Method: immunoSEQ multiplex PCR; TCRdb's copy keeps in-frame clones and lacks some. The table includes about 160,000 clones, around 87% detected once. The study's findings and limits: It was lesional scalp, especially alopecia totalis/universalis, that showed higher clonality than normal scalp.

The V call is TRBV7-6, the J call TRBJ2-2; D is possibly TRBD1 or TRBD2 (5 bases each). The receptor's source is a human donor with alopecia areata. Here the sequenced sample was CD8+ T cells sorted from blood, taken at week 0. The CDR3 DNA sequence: TGTGCCAGCAGCTTAAGAAGTGGGGGTTACACCGGGGAGCTGTTTTTT. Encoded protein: CASSLRSGGYTGELFF.